This TCR beta chain was identified during a study of blood T cell repertoires in COVID-19. Study-level background: Samples came from the United States, Italy and Spain, spanning acute and convalescent COVID-19. PBMCs, B-cell-depleted T cells, or T cells were the source of the cDNA or gDNA that made up the material.

Profiled with immunoSEQ multiplex PCR; TCRdb holds only in-frame clones, not every one. The sample has some 69,000 clones, less than 95% seen once. Germline V CDR1 and CDR2: MNHEY, SVGAGI. This CDR3 spans 14 amino acids. The junction had 6 bases not matched to a gene; V was cut back by 10 bases and J by 2 bases. This clone was counted a few times. Material: peripheral blood. The chain has TRBV6-5 and TRBJ1-4, with 8 positions matching TRBD1. The receptor was isolated from a man aged 45 to 65 with COVID-19, enrolled during active disease. The CDR3 nucleotides read TGTGCCACCTGGACAGGGCCGACTAATGAAAAACTGTTTTTT. This sequence encodes CATWTGPTNEKLFF.